The text below deals with one T cell receptor (beta chain). Antigen: not known. This sample stems from a study of cytomegalovirus exposure and HLA in healthy donors. General study points: TCR sequences were mostly rare, though some public TCRs occurred in many donors.

V was clipped by 5 bases and J by 6 bases, with 16 bases between them. Germline V gene sequence: CDR1 SGHNT, CDR2 YENEEA. The CDR3 loop spans 15 amino acids. 60 Vbeta and 13 Jbeta primers were used in PCR. This table comes from immunoSEQ multiplex PCR, and its TCRdb copy is limited to in-frame clones, with some not included. This table has under 200,000 clones, 85% appearing once. The specimen sequenced was PBMCs. V is TRBV11-3 and J is TRBJ2-2; D possibly corresponds to TRBD1 (5 bases). The origin of this receptor is a man aged 25-40 years in good health and CMV-seropositive. The CDR3: CASSPGQGSSGELFF. The DNA of the CDR3 is TGTGCCAGCAGCCCAGGGCAGGGTTCTTCCGGGGAGCTGTTTTTT.